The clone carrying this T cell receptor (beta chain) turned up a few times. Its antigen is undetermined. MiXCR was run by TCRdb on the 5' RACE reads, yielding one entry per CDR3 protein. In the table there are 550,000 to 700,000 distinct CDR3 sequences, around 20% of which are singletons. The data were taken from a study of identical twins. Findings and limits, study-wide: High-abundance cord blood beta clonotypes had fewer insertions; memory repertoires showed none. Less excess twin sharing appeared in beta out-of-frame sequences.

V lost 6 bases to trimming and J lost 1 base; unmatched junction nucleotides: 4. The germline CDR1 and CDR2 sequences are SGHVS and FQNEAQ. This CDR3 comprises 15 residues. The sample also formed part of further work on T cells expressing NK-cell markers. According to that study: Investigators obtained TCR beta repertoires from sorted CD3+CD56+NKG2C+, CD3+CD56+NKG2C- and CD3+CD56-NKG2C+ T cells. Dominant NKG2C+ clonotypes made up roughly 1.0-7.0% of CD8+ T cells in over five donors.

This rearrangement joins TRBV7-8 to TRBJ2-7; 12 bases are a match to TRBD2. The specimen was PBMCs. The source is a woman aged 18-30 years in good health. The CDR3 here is CASRETSGSSYEQYF. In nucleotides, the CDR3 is TGTGCCAGCAGGGAGACTAGCGGGAGTTCCTACGAGCAGTACTTC.